This is a list of T cell receptor beta chains from one sample in a study of shared clonotypes between healthy human individuals. The table came from immunoSEQ multiplex PCR; TCRdb's copy has only in-frame clones and leaves some out. Found here are about 1,800,000 clones, about 95% of them singletons; the top ten hold 1% to 1.5%. The sample was naive CD8+ T cells sorted from blood. Receptor source: a young man in good health. Each CDR3 is given with its conserved first and last residue. The D gene is left open where the match is weak. Expanded clones are given a class, and other clones once, few, many or no size at all.

size	D	J	V	CDR3	DNA
-	-	TRBJ2-7	TRBV10-1	CASSDMENEQYF	TGCGCCAGCAGTGATATGGAAAACGAGCAGTACTTC
-	-	TRBJ1-6	TRBV12-2	CASRSGAGDSPLHF	TGTGCAAGTCGCTCTGGGGCGGGGGATTCACCCCTCCACTTT
-	TRBD2	TRBJ2-2	TRBV28	CASSLGGTGELFF	TGTGCCAGCAGCCTGGGGGGGACCGGGGAGCTGTTTTTT
-	-	TRBJ2-3	TRBV7-9	CASSPRTGEGTDTQYF	TGTGCCAGCAGCCCCCGGACGGGGGAGGGCACAGATACGCAGTATTTT
-	-	TRBJ2-7	TRBV15	CATSRDQGHEQYF	TGTGCCACCAGCAGAGATCAGGGCCACGAGCAGTACTTC
-	-	TRBJ1-2	TRBV6-9	CASSQHRDTRSYGYTF	TGTGCCAGCAGCCAACATCGGGACACCCGATCATATGGCTACACCTTC
-	TRBD1	TRBJ1-1	TRBV5-1	CASSLGARGPLNTEAFF	TGCGCCAGCAGCTTGGGGGCCAGGGGGCCTTTGAACACTGAAGCTTTCTTT
-	-	TRBJ2-1	TRBV27	CASSFGSSVEQFF	TGTGCCAGCAGTTTCGGCTCCTCGGTAGAGCAGTTCTTC
-	-	TRBJ1-6	TRBV6-6	CASTTRGERSSPLHF	TGTGCCAGCACCACAAGGGGGGAACGGAGTTCACCCCTCCACTTT
-	TRBD2	TRBJ2-5	TRBV28	CASSLARPWRGGVPETQYF	TGTGCCAGCAGTTTGGCTAGACCTTGGCGGGGGGGAGTTCCGGAGACCCAGTACTTC
-	TRBD2	TRBJ2-1	TRBV5-1	CASSWASGNNEQFF	TGCGCCAGCAGCTGGGCTAGCGGAAACAATGAGCAGTTCTTC
-	-	TRBJ2-7	TRBV4-1	CASSQEVAQGYEQYF	TGCGCCAGCAGCCAAGAGGTAGCACAGGGCTACGAGCAGTACTTC
-	-	TRBJ1-6	TRBV5-3	CARSLVQVYRSYNSPLHF	TGTGCCAGAAGCTTGGTACAGGTTTATCGCTCCTATAATTCACCCCTCCACTTT
once	-	TRBJ2-5	TRBV5-4	CASSLGGNKETQYF	TGTGCCAGCAGCTTGGGTGGCAACAAAGAGACCCAGTACTTC
-	TRBD1	TRBJ2-7	TRBV7-6	CASSTRQGSTYEQYF	TGTGCCAGCAGCACGAGACAGGGTTCGACCTACGAGCAGTACTTC
-	TRBD1	TRBJ2-7	TRBV7-9	CASSQTNGQGEPYEQYF	TGTGCCAGCAGCCAGACAAACGGACAGGGGGAACCCTACGAGCAGTACTTC